Presented here are 8 T cell receptor beta chains from one specimen sequenced in a study of shared clonotypes between healthy human individuals. Sequenced by immunoSEQ multiplex PCR; TCRdb stores in-frame clones only, minus some. The repertoire holds some 1.5 million clones, around 98% seen once, with approximately 0.44% in the top ten. The sequenced sample was naive CD4+ T cells sorted from blood. Subset: CD45RA+ positively selected. The origin of the receptors is a man aged 25 to 40 in good health.

The chain uses TRBV29-1 and TRBJ2-2, with 7 bases aligning to TRBD1. The V segment lost 6 bases and the J segment 3 bases; nucleotides outside the gene matches: 7. Per germline, CDR1 SQVTM and CDR2 ANQGSEA. The CDR3 totals 14 residues. CDR3 region: CSVWGTVDTGELFF. CDR3 sequence (DNA): TGCAGCGTGTGGGGGACAGTCGACACCGGGGAGCTGTTTTTT.

The CDR3 spells CASSPASGSFTGELFF. In DNA, the CDR3 is TGTGCCAGCTCACCGGCTAGCGGGAGTTTCACCGGGGAGCTGTTTTTT. The V call is TRBV18, the J call TRBJ2-2; TRBD2 matches 10 bases. The V gene's germline CDR1 is KGHSH and CDR2 LQKENI. The CDR3 is 16 amino acids. V lost 3 bases, J lost 4 bases, and 5 bases stayed unmatched.

CDR3 sequence: CASSLGLAEEETQYF. The CDR3 bases are TGTGCCAGCAGCTTAGGACTAGCGGAGGAAGAGACCCAGTACTTC. The genes are TRBV11-2 and TRBJ2-5; TRBD2 matches at 9 bases. Germline V gene lookup returns CDR1 SGHAT and CDR2 FQNNGV. V shed 1 base, J shed 3 bases, and the junction held 3 bases outside the gene matches. The CDR3 spans 15 residues.

This clone was seen once. The V call is TRBV7-3, the J call TRBJ2-1; 7 bases match TRBD2. This CDR3 is built from 15 residues. CDR1 is SGHTA, CDR2 FQGTGA, per germline. The J segment lost 0 bases and the V segment lost 5 bases, leaving 4 bases of the junction unmatched. The CDR3 coding sequence is TGTGCCAGCAGCCCCAGCGGGGACTCCTACAATGAGCAGTTCTTC. The encoded protein is CASSPSGDSYNEQFF. Full variable domain (outside the CDR3, taken from reference TRBV7-3 and TRBJ2-1): GAGVSQTPSNKVTEKGKYVELRCDPISGHTALYWYRQSLGQGPEFLIYFQGTGAADDSGLPNDRFFAVRPEGSVSTLKIQRTERGDSAVYLCASSPSGDSYNEQFFGPGTRLTVL.

This clone has only one observation. This chain uses TRBV6-1 with TRBJ1-3; D call uncertain. The CDR3 loop spans 16 amino acids. V was cut by 3 bases and J by 0 bases, with 12 bases left in between. From germline, CDR1 is MNHNS and CDR2 SASEGT. The CDR3 sequence is CASSDSIWRSGNTIYF. CDR3 DNA: TGTGCCAGCAGTGATAGTATTTGGCGCTCTGGAAACACCATATATTTT.

This clone has only one observation. V is TRBV5-1 and J is TRBJ1-1, with 10 bases identical to TRBD1. J was trimmed by 1 base and V by 6 bases; bases with no gene match: 3. The V gene's germline CDR1 is SGHRS and CDR2 YFSETQ. The CDR3 totals 14 residues. The CDR3, as DNA: TGCGCCAGCAAGGGACAGGGGACGAACACTGAAGCTTTCTTT. Amino acid sequence: CASKGQGTNTEAFF.

The CDR3 region is CASSKSGRGSNEQFF. CDR3 sequence (DNA): TGTGCCAGCAGTAAAAGCGGGAGAGGTTCGAATGAGCAGTTCTTC. The chain recombines TRBV28 with TRBJ2-1; TRBD2 aligns across 8 bases. The CDR3 spans 15 residues. V was clipped by 5 bases and J by 7 bases; unmatched bases: 10. Germline V gene sequence: CDR1 MDHEN, CDR2 SYDVKM. The variable domain in full, completed from reference TRBV28 and TRBJ2-1, reads DVKVTQSSRYLVKRTGEKVFLECVQDMDHENMFWYRQDPGLGLRLIYFSYDVKMKEKGDIPEGYSVSREKKERFSLILESASTNQTSMYLCASSKSGRGSNEQFFGPGTRLTVL.

This rearrangement joins TRBV4-1 to TRBJ1-4; no clear D gene. Looked up from germline, CDR1 is MGHRA and CDR2 is YSYEKL. V was clipped by 0 bases and J by 1 base, with 6 bases between them. The CDR3 covers 15 residues. The CDR3 loop is CASSQDRGTNEKLFF. The CDR3, as DNA: TGCGCCAGCAGCCAAGATCGTGGAACTAATGAAAAACTGTTTTTT.